The subject of this entry is one T cell receptor (beta chain). The sample is drawn from a study of T cell responses to AZD1222 COVID-19 vaccine. The germline gives CDR1 SEHNR, CDR2 FQNEAQ (reference sequence). V lost 3 bases and J lost 5, with 29 bases in between. This CDR3 is built from 19 residues. Assay used: immunoSEQ multiplex PCR; TCRdb lists only in-frame clones, some missing. This table holds about 130,000 clones, 88% found once. The V call is TRBV7-9, the J call TRBJ2-7; tentative D call: TRBD1 (6 bases). This receptor was taken from an adult in good health. The sample consisted of peripheral blood, taken on day 0 of MenACWY control vaccination. The CDR3 loop reads CASSFSDSYGSLPPHEQYF. CDR3 DNA sequence: TGTGCCAGCAGCTTCTCGGACAGTTATGGATCCCTACCTCCTCACGAGCAGTACTTC. Looking up the rest from reference TRBV7-9 and TRBJ2-7 gives the full variable domain: DTGVSQNPRHKITKRGQNVTFRCDPISEHNRLYWYRQTLGQGPEFLTYFQNEAQLEKSRLLSDRFSAERPKGSFSTLEIQRTEQGDSAMYLCASSFSDSYGSLPPHEQYFGPGTRLTVT.